This T cell receptor (gamma chain) was obtained from a study of gamma-delta T cells after stem cell transplantation. This clone showed up just once. The identical CDR3 is also encoded by other nucleotide sequences in the sample. Germline V gene sequence: CDR1 VENAVY, CDR2 YDSYNSRV. The CDR3 has 11 amino acids. Trimming removed 0 bases from V and 13 bases from J; junction bases left unmatched: 6. TCRdb fed the RT-PCR reads into CATT to redo clone calling. Of some 1,700 gamma-chain clones in the sample, about 20% were seen once. The genes are TRGV8 and TRGJ1 or TRGJ2. Source material: gamma-delta T cells. The clonotype was recovered from a human donor. It is not recorded whose cells these are; they may come from a transplant donor. The CDR3 DNA sequence: TGTGCCACCTGGGATAGGCTGGTAAAACTCTTT. Amino acids: CATWDRLVKLF.